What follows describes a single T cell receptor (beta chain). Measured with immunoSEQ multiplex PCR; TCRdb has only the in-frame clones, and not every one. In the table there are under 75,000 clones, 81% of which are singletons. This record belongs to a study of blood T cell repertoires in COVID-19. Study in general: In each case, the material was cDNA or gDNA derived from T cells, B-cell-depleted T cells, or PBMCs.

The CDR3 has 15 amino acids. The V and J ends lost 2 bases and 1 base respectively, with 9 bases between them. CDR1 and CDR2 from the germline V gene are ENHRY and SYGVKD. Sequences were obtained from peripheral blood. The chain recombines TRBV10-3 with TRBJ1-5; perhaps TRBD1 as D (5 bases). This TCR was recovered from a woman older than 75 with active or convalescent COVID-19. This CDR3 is CAISEGRGSNQPQHF. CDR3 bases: TGTGCCATCAGTGAGGGGCGGGGGAGCAATCAGCCCCAGCATTTT.